Here is one T cell receptor (beta chain) with its context. The data originate from a study of technical replicates of blood from a few donors. This CDR3 comprises 16 residues. V was trimmed by 1 base and J by 4 bases, leaving 17 bases between them. CDR1 is SGHTA and CDR2 is FQGNSA in the germline V gene. The protocol was immunoSEQ multiplex PCR, while the TCRdb copy is restricted to in-frame clones and leaves out a portion. Among 65,000 to 95,000 clones, around 93% were seen once, and the ten largest hold approximately 0.24%. Sequenced: T cells isolated from PBMCs. This TCR was sampled from a human donor in good health. The chain carries TRBV7-2 and TRBJ2-7; TRBD1 might be the D (6 bases). CDR3 protein: CASSLEGDRVGYEQYF. In DNA form, the CDR3 reads TGTGCCAGCAGCTTAGAGGGGGATCGGGTGGGGTACGAGCAGTACTTC.